The 32 T cell receptor beta chains below were found in one sample sequenced in a study of shared clonotypes between healthy human individuals. Method: immunoSEQ multiplex PCR; TCRdb's copy keeps in-frame clones and lacks some. The table shows 2 million to 2.5 million clones, with approximately 94% occurring only once. Sequencing used naive CD4+ T cells sorted from blood. Subset defined: CD45RA+ positively selected. These receptors were obtained from a man aged 18 to 30 in good health.

The V and J genes are TRBV20-1 and TRBJ1-2; D gene uncertain. Per germline, CDR1 DFQATT and CDR2 SNEGSKA (reference sequence). V gave up 4 bases and J gave up 2 bases, with 5 bases separating them. The CDR3 is made up of 11 amino acids. This CDR3 reads CSANENYGYTF. The CDR3 coding sequence is TGCAGTGCTAACGAAAACTATGGCTACACCTTC.

This chain uses TRBV30 with TRBJ2-5; 7 bases are a match to TRBD2. CDR3 length: 15 residues. The germline gives CDR1 GTSNPN, CDR2 SVGIG (reference sequence). The ends lost 0 bases at V and 4 bases at J; junction bases unmatched: 8. This CDR3 is CAWSVRISGGETQYF. The CDR3 DNA reads TGTGCCTGGAGTGTAAGGATTTCGGGAGGAGAGACCCAGTACTTC.

The J gene is TRBJ1-2, the V gene TRBV10-3, with D tentatively TRBD1 (5 bases). Trimming took off 6 bases at V and 4 bases at J, with 12 bases between the two ends. Germline values: CDR1 ENHRY, CDR2 SYGVKD. CDR3 size: 13 residues. The CDR3 DNA sequence: TGTGCCATCAGCTCCGGGACGGCCTATGGCTACACCTTC. This sequence encodes CAISSGTAYGYTF.

The gene calls are TRBV7-9 and TRBJ1-5, with D unresolved. This CDR3 spans 13 amino acids. V lost 5 bases, J lost 0 bases, and 5 bases lay in between. Germline values: CDR1 SEHNR, CDR2 FQNEAQ (reference sequence). DNA of the CDR3: TGTGCCAGCAGCAAGGATAGCAATCAGCCCCAGCATTTT. Encoded protein: CASSKDSNQPQHF. The variable domain in full, with the rest retrieved from reference TRBV7-9 and TRBJ1-5, is DTGVSQNPRHKITKRGQNVTFRCDPISEHNRLYWYRQTLGQGPEFLTYFQNEAQLEKSRLLSDRFSAERPKGSFSTLEIQRTEQGDSAMYLCASSKDSNQPQHFGDGTRLSIL.

The rearrangement uses TRBV28 and TRBJ1-3; no reliable D call. The V gene's germline CDR1 is MDHEN and CDR2 SYDVKM. This CDR3 is 15 amino acids long. Trimming removed 6 bases from V and 3 bases from J, with 15 bases in between. The CDR3: CASSFLGVGGNTIYF. Here the CDR3 DNA reads TGTGCCAGCAGCTTCCTTGGGGTGGGTGGAAACACCATATATTTT.

In its sample, this clone was seen a few times. The chain carries TRBV28 and TRBJ2-2; D call uncertain. Deletions cut 7 bases from V and 1 base from J, with 4 bases between. The CDR3 sequence is 12 residues long. Germline V gives CDR1 MDHEN, CDR2 SYDVKM. The CDR3 loop reads CASKENTGELFF. The CDR3 DNA reads as TGTGCCAGCAAGGAGAACACCGGGGAGCTGTTTTTT.

With respect to this clone: The sample has other DNA sequences that encode this CDR3 too. The CDR3 coding sequence is TGCGCCAGCTCCAGCGGGAGCACAGATACGCAGTATTTT. It encodes CASSSGSTDTQYF. This chain uses TRBV5-1 with TRBJ2-3; TRBD2 might be the D (6 bases). V lost 7 bases and J lost 0, with 9 bases in between. The CDR3 consists of 13 residues. Germline V gives CDR1 SGHRS, CDR2 YFSETQ.

This sequence joins TRBV19 and TRBJ1-1; the match to TRBD1 covers 9 bases. Trimming took 5 bases from V and 4 from J; bases not matched to a gene: 8. Germline assignment: CDR1 LNHDA and CDR2 SQIVND (reference sequence). This CDR3 is built from 15 residues. The CDR3 loop is CASSLRDRVITEAFF. The CDR3 coding sequence is TGTGCCAGTAGTCTTCGGGACAGGGTGATCACTGAAGCTTTCTTT.

Worth noting for this clone: Different DNA sequences within this sample yield the same CDR3. The chain uses TRBV18 and TRBJ1-1; D may be TRBD1 (6 bases). Germline assignment: CDR1 KGHSH and CDR2 LQKENI. The CDR3 spans 14 residues. Trimming took 3 bases from V and 1 from J, leaving 9 bases between them. CDR3 protein: CASSPLTGNTEAFF. Written as DNA, the CDR3 is TGTGCCAGCTCACCTTTGACAGGGAACACTGAAGCTTTCTTT.

V and J are TRBV9 and TRBJ2-3, with D uncertain. V lost 4 bases and J 1 base, leaving 10 bases between the germline ends. This CDR3 comprises 14 residues. Looked up from germline, CDR1 is SGDLS and CDR2 is YYNGEE. CDR3 in amino acids: CASSTSSGTDTQYF. Written as DNA, the CDR3 is TGTGCCAGCAGCACCAGCTCCGGCACAGATACGCAGTATTTT.

This sequence joins TRBV20-1 and TRBJ2-1; the D gene is possibly TRBD2 (6 bases). Germline assignment: CDR1 DFQATT and CDR2 SNEGSKA (reference sequence). V was clipped by 4 bases and J by 8 bases, with 9 bases between them. The CDR3 totals 11 residues. In nucleotides, the CDR3 is TGCAGTGCTACTAGCGAATATGAGCAGTTCTTC. The encoded protein is CSATSEYEQFF.

V is TRBV10-1 and J is TRBJ2-7; no clear D. Trimming removed 6 bases from V and 2 bases from J, with 8 bases in between. CDR3 length: 12 residues. CDR1 and CDR2 (germline): WNHNN, SYGVQD (reference sequence). The CDR3 spells CASRLSPYEQYF. In DNA, the CDR3 is TGCGCCAGCAGATTATCACCCTACGAGCAGTACTTC.

The V call is TRBV27, the J call TRBJ2-7; D is uncertain. Germline-derived CDR1 and CDR2 are MNHEY and SMNVEV (reference sequence). The CDR3 length is 12 residues. V was pared by 2 bases and J by 5 bases, with 7 bases between. The DNA for the CDR3 is TGTGCCAGCAGTTTAACTGGGGACGAGCAGTACTTC. It translates to CASSLTGDEQYF.

The genes are TRBV6-1 and TRBJ2-7, with no clear D. The germline V and J ends were trimmed by 7 bases and 2 bases, with 6 bases remaining between them. CDR3 length: 11 residues. Germline-derived CDR1 and CDR2 are MNHNS and SASEGT. The CDR3 spells CASTVAYEQYF. In nucleotides, the CDR3 is TGTGCCAGCACTGTCGCCTACGAGCAGTACTTC.

The rearrangement joins TRBV5-6 to TRBJ2-5; weak D call: TRBD1 (5 bases). CDR3 length equals 16 residues. V was pared by 0 bases and J by 5 bases, with 17 bases between. The germline V gene encodes CDR1 SGHDT and CDR2 YYEEEE. The DNA for the CDR3 is TGTGCCAGCAGCTTGGACCAAAAGACAGTCCGGGAGACCCAGTACTTC. This encodes CASSLDQKTVRETQYF. The full variable domain, completed using reference TRBV5-6 and TRBJ2-5, is DAGVTQSPTHLIKTRGQQVTLRCSPKSGHDTVSWYQQALGQGPQFIFQYYEEEERQRGNFPDRFSGHQFPNYSSELNVNALLLGDSALYLCASSLDQKTVRETQYFGPGTRLLVL.

This clone was seen a single time. CDR3 residues: CASSGGQGISSPLHF. CDR3 nucleotides: TGTGCCAGCAGTGGAGGACAGGGGATCAGTTCACCCCTCCACTTT. The chain is built from TRBV9 and TRBJ1-6, with 9 nucleotides matching TRBD1. J gave up 9 bases and V 5 bases, and 9 bases lay outside the gene matches. Germline CDR1 is SGDLS and CDR2 is YYNGEE. The CDR3 spans 15 residues.

The chain couples TRBV5-1 to TRBJ2-1, with 9 nucleotides matching TRBD1. The CDR3 is 16 amino acids. The germline gives CDR1 SGHRS, CDR2 YFSETQ. The junction had 8 bases not matched to a gene; V was cut back by 3 bases and J by 4 bases. The DNA of the CDR3 is TGCGCCAGCAGCTACACCCCCGGGACAGGGTACAATGAGCAGTTCTTC. As protein: CASSYTPGTGYNEQFF.

This sequence joins TRBV18 and TRBJ2-7, with D tentatively TRBD2 (6 bases). V shed 0 bases and J shed 4 bases, with 16 bases lying between them. This CDR3 spans 16 amino acids. In germline, CDR1 is KGHSH, CDR2 LQKENI. The CDR3 DNA reads as TGTGCCAGCTCACCACCGGGACTTCTCAACCCTTACGAGCAGTACTTC. Encoded protein: CASSPPGLLNPYEQYF. The full variable domain, in which reference TRBV18 and TRBJ2-7 provide the parts outside the CDR3, is NAGVMQNPRHLVRRRGQEARLRCSPMKGHSHVYWYRQLPEEGLKFMVYLQKENIIDESGMPKERFSAEFPKEGPSILRIQQVVRGDSAAYFCASSPPGLLNPYEQYFGPGTRLTVT.

This clone came up many times. V is TRBV5-6 and J is TRBJ1-3; weak D call: TRBD1 (6 bases). Germline values: CDR1 SGHDT, CDR2 YYEEEE. Trimming removed 4 bases at V and 3 bases at J, with 20 bases between. The CDR3 is 17 amino acids. The CDR3 region is CASSTRFLQGSGNTIYF. CDR3 DNA sequence: TGTGCCAGCAGCACCAGGTTCCTACAGGGAAGTGGAAACACCATATATTTT.

The chain couples TRBV5-6 to TRBJ2-5; 10 bases are shared with TRBD1. J gave up 5 bases and V 3 bases, and 7 bases lay outside the gene matches. The CDR3 is 15 residues long. Germline loops: CDR1 SGHDT, CDR2 YYEEEE. CDR3: CASSSGQGVVETQYF. CDR3 bases: TGTGCCAGCAGCTCCGGACAGGGGGTGGTGGAGACCCAGTACTTC.

This clone was recorded once. The rearrangement uses TRBV5-1 and TRBJ2-3; 12 bases are shared with TRBD2. Trimming removed 4 bases from V and 2 bases from J; junction bases left unmatched: 11. The CDR3 is 18 residues long. CDR1 and CDR2 from the germline V gene are SGHRS and YFSETQ. CDR3 sequence: CASSPGLAGWGNTDTQYF. In DNA, the CDR3 is TGCGCCAGCAGCCCTGGACTAGCGGGATGGGGTAACACAGATACGCAGTATTTT.

The CDR3 region is CASSTQGSTNTEAFF. DNA of the CDR3: TGTGCCAGCAGCACACAGGGGTCTACGAACACTGAAGCTTTCTTT. The gene calls are TRBV21-1 and TRBJ1-1; TRBD1 was called by the table and not checked on the DNA. TRBV21-1 is a pseudogene segment. This CDR3 has 15 amino acids.

The genes are TRBV5-5 and TRBJ2-7; no definite D call. The germline V gene has CDR1 SGHKS and CDR2 YYEKEE (reference sequence). V was cut by 0 bases and J by 6 bases, with 16 bases left in between. There are 15 residues in the CDR3. The CDR3 protein is CASSLVSDLVLEQYF. The CDR3 nucleotides are TGTGCCAGCAGCTTGGTTTCGGACCTAGTCCTCGAGCAGTACTTC.

V and J are TRBV6-5 and TRBJ2-7, with a tentative D call TRBD2 (5 bases). Germline CDR1 is MNHEY and CDR2 is SVGAGI. V lost 5 bases and J 5 bases, leaving 16 bases between the germline ends. This CDR3 comprises 14 residues. The CDR3 loop is CASSPGGYRDEQYF. The CDR3 DNA reads as TGTGCCAGCAGTCCCGGAGGTTATCGGGACGAGCAGTACTTC.

The chain links TRBV9 to TRBJ2-7; D not resolved. Trimming shortened V by 1 base and J by 6 bases, and 14 bases separated the two germline ends. The CDR3 totals 14 residues. Per germline, CDR1 SGDLS and CDR2 YYNGEE. The CDR3 bases are TGTGCCAGCAGCGTATCCTCTCAACCCCTCGAGCAGTACTTC. Protein sequence: CASSVSSQPLEQYF.

J is TRBJ2-2 and V is TRBV11-2; D is uncertain. The germline V gene has CDR1 SGHAT and CDR2 FQNNGV. CDR3 size: 14 residues. Deletions cut 4 bases from V and 6 bases from J, with 12 bases between. The CDR3 sequence is CASSSPGVPGELFF. In DNA form, the CDR3 reads TGTGCCAGCAGCTCCCCCGGAGTGCCCGGGGAGCTGTTTTTT. The entire variable domain, with the rest obtained from reference TRBV11-2 and TRBJ2-2, is as follows: EAGVAQSPRYKIIEKRQSVAFWCNPISGHATLYWYQQILGQGPKLLIQFQNNGVVDDSQLPKDRFSAERLKGVDSTLKIQPAKLEDSAVYLCASSSPGVPGELFFGEGSRLTVL.

This chain connects TRBV11-3 to TRBJ2-1; TRBD2 matches at 7 bases. Trimming at V came to 4 bases and at J to 2 bases, leaving 5 bases not matched to a gene. The length of the CDR3 is 15 residues. The germline V gene encodes CDR1 SGHNT and CDR2 YENEEA. The CDR3 reads CASSSSGPTYNEQFF. The CDR3 nucleotides read TGTGCCAGCAGCTCTAGCGGACCGACCTACAATGAGCAGTTCTTC.

This clone showed up just once. Other nucleotide sequences from this sample produce the same CDR3. This rearrangement joins TRBV2 to TRBJ2-1; 7 bases match TRBD1. The length of the CDR3 is 15 residues. The V gene end was trimmed by 3 bases and the J gene end by 1 base; junction bases not matched to a gene: 3. The germline V gene has CDR1 SNHLY and CDR2 FYNNEI. CDR3: CASSESGGSYNEQFF. In DNA form, the CDR3 reads TGTGCCAGCAGTGAGTCAGGGGGATCCTACAATGAGCAGTTCTTC.

The chain couples TRBV29-1 to TRBJ2-7, with D uncertain. The germline V and J ends were trimmed by 5 bases and 3 bases, with 8 bases remaining between them. Germline-derived CDR1 and CDR2 are SQVTM and ANQGSEA. The CDR3 extends over 11 amino acids. The DNA for the CDR3 is TGCAGCGTTTTCGTGCGCTACGAGCAGTACTTC. Translating gives CSVFVRYEQYF.

This clone was found a few times. The sample has other DNA sequences that encode this CDR3 too. The chain joins TRBV2 to TRBJ2-1; D is unclear. The V and J ends lost 4 bases and 2 bases respectively, with 0 bases between them. Germline assignment: CDR1 SNHLY and CDR2 FYNNEI. CDR3 length: 11 residues. The CDR3 DNA follows: TGTGCCAGCAGTGCCTACAATGAGCAGTTCTTC. It is translated as CASSAYNEQFF.

The chain carries TRBV6-5 and TRBJ2-1; 7 bases match TRBD2. The CDR3 is 15 amino acids. The trim removed 3 bases at V and 4 bases at J, leaving 6 bases unmatched. Germline loops: CDR1 MNHEY, CDR2 SVGAGI. CDR3 region: CASSYRLAEYNEQFF. For the CDR3, the DNA is TGTGCCAGCAGTTATCGGCTAGCGGAGTACAATGAGCAGTTCTTC.

This chain joins TRBV5-8 and TRBJ1-1; D may be TRBD1 (5 bases). Deletions cut 4 bases from V and 4 bases from J, with 17 bases between. The CDR3 runs to 15 residues. CDR1 and CDR2 from the germline V gene are SGHTS and YDEGEE. The DNA of the CDR3 is TGTGCCAGCAGCGGCAACAGGTGGAACCCCACTGAAGCTTTCTTT. As protein: CASSGNRWNPTEAFF.